The entry that follows covers one T cell receptor (beta chain) sequence. The entry originates in a study of CD8 T cells in Susac syndrome. Sequencing of TCR beta drew on CD8+ and CD4+ T cells from blood. RNA, at 0.5 to 1 ug, was reverse transcribed with random hexamers. Amplification of TCR beta CDR3 by immunoSEQ multiplex PCR spanned 54 Vbeta and 13 Jbeta. TCRdb re-derived calls from the immunoSEQ multiplex PCR reads in MiXCR, one entry per CDR3 protein. Among more than 100,000 distinct CDR3 sequences, roughly 95% were seen once, and the ten largest hold 0.09% to 0.15%. Sequencing was performed on CD4+ T cells from PBMCs. The clonotype was recovered from a human donor in good health.

This chain's CDR3 is CASRRGASGLNEQFF. The CDR3 DNA reads as TGTGCCAGCAGAAGGGGCGCTAGCGGTTTGAATGAGCAGTTCTTC. The J gene is TRBJ2-1, the V gene TRBV12-3 or TRBV12-4; TRBD2 aligns across 7 bases. Germline trimming cut 6 bases from V and 7 bases from J; bases unmatched to any gene: 12. This CDR3 is 15 amino acids long.